These 5 T cell receptor beta chains came from one sample sequenced in a study of shared clonotypes between healthy human individuals. Here immunoSEQ multiplex PCR was the method, and the copy in TCRdb shows in-frame clones only, minus some. The table has over 300,000 clones, 80% to 90% seen once; the top ten hold 15% to 20%. Sequencing was performed on memory CD8+ T cells sorted from blood. Regarding subset: CD45RO+ cells pooled with CCR7-negative TemRA cells. These receptors all stem from a man aged 18 to 29 in good health.

Concerning this clone: This may stem from a read error, because a much larger clone lies one nucleotide away. This same CDR3 is encoded by further DNA sequences in the sample. V gene TRBV5-6 combines with J gene TRBJ2-3; D not certain. Germline V gives CDR1 SGHDT, CDR2 YYEEEE. This CDR3 contains 13 residues. Trimming left V 2 bases short and J 0 bases short, with 4 bases between. The CDR3 reads CASSLGSTDTQYF. CDR3 DNA: TGTGCCAGCAGCTTAGGGAGCACAGATACGCAGTATTTT.

This chain uses TRBV27 with TRBJ2-1, with TRBD2 identical over 7 bases. The germline V gene encodes CDR1 MNHEY and CDR2 SMNVEV (reference sequence). V gave up 8 bases and J gave up 7 bases; unmatched junction bases: 11. The length of the CDR3 is 14 residues. The CDR3 here is CASRGRDEGNEQFF. The CDR3 nucleotides read TGTGCCAGCCGGGGGAGGGATGAGGGGAATGAGCAGTTCTTC.

The chain has TRBV2 and TRBJ2-1; 7 bases line up with TRBD1. Trimming at V came to 8 bases and at J to 4 bases, leaving 8 bases not matched to a gene. Germline values: CDR1 SNHLY, CDR2 FYNNEI. This CDR3 contains 14 residues. The CDR3 sequence: CASGHRDSYNEQFF. The CDR3, as DNA: TGTGCCAGCGGACACCGGGACAGTTACAATGAGCAGTTCTTC.

The chain joins TRBV7-3 to TRBJ1-6, with TRBD1 matching 7 bases. With V trimmed by 4 bases and J by 4 bases, 1 base remained unmatched. Looked up from germline, CDR1 is SGHTA and CDR2 is FQGTGA. This CDR3 region has 14 residues. The CDR3 DNA follows: TGTGCCAGCAGCTCGGGACAGTATAATTCACCCCTCCACTTT. It encodes CASSSGQYNSPLHF.

The chain joins TRBV20-1 to TRBJ2-7; D not certain. Between the trimmed V and J ends, which lost 3 bases and 11 bases, there was a span of 11 bases. Germline V gene data show CDR1 as DFQATT and CDR2 as SNEGSKA (reference sequence). CDR3 length: 10 residues. CDR3 DNA: TGCAGTGCTAGTGAACTCTACGAGTACTTC. This codes for CSASELYEYF.